The T cell receptor beta chain described here comes from a study of tumor-infiltrating lymphocytes in primary liver carcinoma. Without any cell sorting, about 19-31 mg of bulk tissue yielded co-extracted RNA and DNA. The authors made TCR beta cDNA from approximately 500 ng total RNA with a constant-region primer. Libraries covering TCR beta were generated through three nested multiplex PCR rounds (using a slightly modified ARM-PCR). MiXCR, run by TCRdb on the multiplex PCR reads, gives a single entry per CDR3 protein. The repertoire holds under 90,000 distinct CDR3 sequences, with about three quarters as singletons. This clonotype was obtained from a man aged 35-49 years with primary liver carcinoma and hepatitis B virus infection. Sequencing was done on a sample of liver tumor tissue from sampling region 1. Subset given: tumor region T1, superior pole.

CDR3 sequence (DNA): TGTGCCAGCAGCGGAACCTCTGCGGGGGCCAACTACAATGAGCAGTTCTTC. It encodes CASSGTSAGANYNEQFF. The chain has TRBV6-5 and TRBJ2-1, with D maybe TRBD2 (7 bases). The CDR3 contains 17 residues. Germline CDR1 is MNHEY and CDR2 is SVGAGI. V was cut by 6 bases and J by 3 bases, with 21 bases left in between.